Listed below are T cell receptor beta chains from one sample, sequenced in a study of cytomegalovirus exposure and HLA in healthy donors. TCRdb's copy holds only in-frame clones and misses some; the assay was immunoSEQ multiplex PCR. Among 150,000 or so clones listed, around two thirds were seen once. The sample comprised PBMCs. The source of these receptors is a man aged 18 to 35 in good health and CMV-seropositive. CDR3s include the opening cysteine and the closing phenylalanine or tryptophan. D genes are given only for firm matches. Some rows have no size entry. The others give once, few or many, or a class for an expanded clone.

CDR3nt	CDR3aa	len	v_gene	j_gene	abundance	d_gene
TGTGCCAGCAGTTACTTAACATCCGGGAATCAGCCCCAGCATTTT	CASSYLTSGNQPQHF	15	TRBV6-6	TRBJ1-5	.	.
TGTGCCAGCAGTTACTCGATTAGGGGCGTCACTGAAGCTTTCTTT	CASSYSIRGVTEAFF	15	TRBV6-5	TRBJ1-1	few	.
TGTGCCAGCATGAGGGATAGCACAGATACGCAGTATTTT	CASMRDSTDTQYF	13	TRBV6-5	TRBJ2-3	few	.
TGCGCCAGCAGCTCCCGACTAGCGGGAACCTACGAGCAGTACTTC	CASSSRLAGTYEQYF	15	TRBV5-1	TRBJ2-7	.	TRBD2
TGTGCCAGCAGCTTGGGGGGTACTACAGTTGAGCAGTTCTTC	CASSLGGTTVEQFF	14	TRBV11-3	TRBJ2-1	.	.
TGTGCCAGCAACAGGGTTCTCTCTGGAAACACCATATATTTT	CASNRVLSGNTIYF	14	TRBV2	TRBJ1-3	.	.
TGTGCCAGCCCCGGACAGGGCACTAACTATGGCTACACCTTC	CASPGQGTNYGYTF	14	TRBV11-3	TRBJ1-2	once	TRBD1
TGTGCCAGCAGTTTCGGGAGCACAGATACGCAGTATTTT	CASSFGSTDTQYF	13	TRBV7-9	TRBJ2-3	.	.
TGCAGCGCGGGCAGGGGGCAGCCCATTGAAAAACTGTTTTTT	CSAGRGQPIEKLFF	14	TRBV29-1	TRBJ1-4	.	TRBD1
TGCGCCAGCAGTGAAGAGGAGAACACTGAAGCTTTCTTT	CASSEEENTEAFF	13	TRBV10-1	TRBJ1-1	.	.
TGTGCCAGCAGCCCGGGGACTAGCGGGGGCTGGGAGACCCAGTACTTC	CASSPGTSGGWETQYF	16	TRBV7-2	TRBJ2-5	.	TRBD2
TGTGCCAGCAGCTTAGAGATGGGACAGAGACCCTACGAGCAGTACTTC	CASSLEMGQRPYEQYF	16	TRBV7-9	TRBJ2-7	few	TRBD1
TGTGCCACCTCTAGCGGGGGGGCCAACGAGCAGTACTTC	CATSSGGANEQYF	13	TRBV2	TRBJ2-7	.	TRBD2
TGCGCCAGCAGCCGAGGGACAGCCCAATCACCCCTCCACTTT	CASSRGTAQSPLHF	14	TRBV5-1	TRBJ1-6	once	TRBD1
TGTGCTAGTGTAGGACCCCAGGGGGGGGAGCTGTTTTTT	CASVGPQGGELFF	13	TRBV12-5	TRBJ2-2	once	.
TGTGCCAGCAGCGAGCAGGGGGATGGCTACACCTTC	CASSEQGDGYTF	12	TRBV7-9	TRBJ1-2	.	TRBD1
TGCGCCAGCAGCGCTTTGGACAGGGGCGGTGAAAAACTGTTTTTT	CASSALDRGGEKLFF	15	TRBV5-1	TRBJ1-4	.	TRBD1
TGTGCCAGCAGCTCACCCACAGGGGGCTATGGCTACACCTTC	CASSSPTGGYGYTF	14	TRBV7-9	TRBJ1-2	once	TRBD1
TGTGCCAGCAGCTTGACATTCGGACAGGGCGCGCTCTTAACTGAAGCTTTCTTT	CASSLTFGQGALLTEAFF	18	TRBV5-6	TRBJ1-1	.	TRBD1
TGTGCTAGTATGGGGGTCCGGGGGAATCAGCCCCAGCATTTT	CASMGVRGNQPQHF	14	TRBV19	TRBJ1-5	.	.
TGTGCCAGTAAGCCAGGGGGGCGAGAGACCCAGTACTTC	CASKPGGRETQYF	13	TRBV19	TRBJ2-5	.	.
TGTGCCAGCAGCCCGGACAGGGGGCTTGGTACGCAGTATTTT	CASSPDRGLGTQYF	14	TRBV7-9	TRBJ2-3	.	TRBD1
TGTGCCAGCATCTCACAGGGTTGGGAGCAGTACTTC	CASISQGWEQYF	12	TRBV6-5	TRBJ2-7	.	.
TGCGCCAGCAGCCAAGACTTACGGACAGGACTCCCTCGGCAGTACTTC	CASSQDLRTGLPRQYF	16	TRBV4-3	TRBJ2-7	.	TRBD1
TGTGCCAGCAGGACTCCCGGGACAGGGGCCTACGAGCAGTACTTC	CASRTPGTGAYEQYF	15	TRBV2	TRBJ2-7	few	TRBD1
TGTGCCAGCAGTTTGTGGGGGCGCGCCAACAATGAGCAGTTCTTC	CASSLWGRANNEQFF	15	TRBV27	TRBJ2-1	.	.
TGCGCCAGCAGCAGAGGACAGGGGAGCTCCTACAATGAGCAGTTCTTC	CASSRGQGSSYNEQFF	16	TRBV5-1	TRBJ2-1	.	TRBD1
TGCGCCAGCAGTGAGGCAGGGGGCGCCTCCTACGAGCAGTACTTC	CASSEAGGASYEQYF	15	TRBV5-1	TRBJ2-7	.	TRBD1
TGCAGCGTGGGACAGGGAAGAGGGGACGAGCAGTACTTC	CSVGQGRGDEQYF	13	TRBV29-1	TRBJ2-7	.	TRBD1
TGCAGCGTAGGCGGACTAGCGGGACTCCCCTACGAGCAGTACTTC	CSVGGLAGLPYEQYF	15	TRBV29-1	TRBJ2-7	.	TRBD2
TGTGCCAGCAGAAGGACACATTCGAACACCGGGGAGCTGTTTTTT	CASRRTHSNTGELFF	15	TRBV9	TRBJ2-2	.	.
TGTGCCAGCAGTGAAGGCGGAGGGGGAGGGCAGCCCCAGCATTTT	CASSEGGGGGQPQHF	15	TRBV6-1	TRBJ1-5	few	.
TGCGCCAGCAGTCAATACCGCTGTACAGTCCGCAGGGCTAGCACAGATACGCAGTATTTT	CASSQYRCTVRRASTDTQYF	20	TRBV23-1	TRBJ2-3	once	.
TGTGCCAGCTCACCACCGTCCGGCCTAGACACTGAAGCTTTCTTT	CASSPPSGLDTEAFF	15	TRBV18	TRBJ1-1	.	.
TGTGCCAGCAGTTTTTTCGGGACTAGCGAGCAGTACTTC	CASSFFGTSEQYF	13	TRBV27	TRBJ2-7	.	TRBD2
TGTGCCAGCAGCCCCAGACAGATCCAAGAGACCCAGTACTTC	CASSPRQIQETQYF	14	TRBV7-9	TRBJ2-5	.	.
TGTGCCAGCTCACCTTGGGACAGTAATGAAAAACTGTTTTTT	CASSPWDSNEKLFF	14	TRBV18	TRBJ1-4	.	TRBD1
TGTGCCAGCATACTAGCGGGATTTTGGAATGAGCAGTTCTTC	CASILAGFWNEQFF	14	TRBV6-6	TRBJ2-1	.	TRBD2
TGTGCCAGTTCAGGGGGGTTCTCCTACGAGCAGTACTTC	CASSGGFSYEQYF	13	TRBV25-1	TRBJ2-7	.	.
TGTGCCAGCAGCCCGAGGACAGCGTCTCCTCCCTACGAGCAGTACTTC	CASSPRTASPPYEQYF	16	TRBV7-2	TRBJ2-7	.	.
TGTGCCAGCAGCTTATTCTCCAATACAGGGGGATATGGCTACACCTTC	CASSLFSNTGGYGYTF	16	TRBV5-4	TRBJ1-2	.	TRBD1
TGCGCCAGCAGCTCTTTGGTCCAGGGCACAGATACGCAGTATTTT	CASSSLVQGTDTQYF	15	TRBV5-1	TRBJ2-3	.	.
TGTGCCAGCAGCTCAGGGGCGATCAGGGGGGCAGATACGCAGTATTTT	CASSSGAIRGADTQYF	16	TRBV13	TRBJ2-3	.	.
TGTGCCAGCAGCCCAGGGGGTTTTGGCTATGGCTACACCTTC	CASSPGGFGYGYTF	14	TRBV7-9	TRBJ1-2	.	TRBD1
TGTGCCAGCAGACCCCTCCAGGGGGCAGAGACCCAGTACTTC	CASRPLQGAETQYF	14	TRBV27	TRBJ2-5	once	TRBD1
TGTGCCAGCAGTGAGAGGGACAGTAACTATGGCTACACCTTC	CASSERDSNYGYTF	14	TRBV2	TRBJ1-2	.	TRBD1
TGTGCCAGCAGCTCACAAGGGGGCATCACTGAAGCTTTCTTT	CASSSQGGITEAFF	14	TRBV7-9	TRBJ1-1	.	TRBD1
TGTGCCAGCAGCAACCTGGGACAGGGACATTCACCCCTCCACTTT	CASSNLGQGHSPLHF	15	TRBV6-5	TRBJ1-6	.	TRBD1
TGTGCCAGCAGCGATGAGGCAGGGATAAACATTCAGTACTTC	CASSDEAGINIQYF	14	TRBV9	TRBJ2-4	.	.
TGCAGTGCTACCCGGGACAGGGACGAGATCTTC	CSATRDRDEIF	11	TRBV20-1	TRBJ2-7	.	TRBD1
TGTGCCAGCAGTTACCCGACAGGGTCCAAGGGCGGGGAGCTGTTTTTT	CASSYPTGSKGGELFF	16	TRBV6-5	TRBJ2-2	once	TRBD1
TGTGCCAGCAGTACCACGGTCCGTCCCACGGGGGATACGCAGTATTTT	CASSTTVRPTGDTQYF	16	TRBV28	TRBJ2-3	.	.
TGTGCCAGCAGCTCCGGGACAGGGATTCAGCCCCAGCATTTT	CASSSGTGIQPQHF	14	TRBV7-6	TRBJ1-5	.	TRBD1
TGTGCCAGCACCGCCCAGGACTATGGCTACACCTTC	CASTAQDYGYTF	12	TRBV9	TRBJ1-2	.	.
TGCGCCAGCAGCTTGGGGGGCGCGAATGAGCAGTTCTTC	CASSLGGANEQFF	13	TRBV5-1	TRBJ2-1	.	.
TGTGCCAGCAGCCCCGAGGCAGGGCGGCAGCCCCAGCATTTT	CASSPEAGRQPQHF	14	TRBV7-2	TRBJ1-5	.	.
TGCAGCGTTGATAAGACAGGGGGTTACAATGAGCAGTTCTTC	CSVDKTGGYNEQFF	14	TRBV29-1	TRBJ2-1	.	TRBD1
TGTGCCAGCACCGAAAGGCTAGCGGGAAGCGAGCAGTACTTC	CASTERLAGSEQYF	14	TRBV28	TRBJ2-7	.	TRBD2
TGCAGCGTACCAAACAGGGGTGGCTCCTACAATGAGCAGTTCTTC	CSVPNRGGSYNEQFF	15	TRBV29-1	TRBJ2-1	once	TRBD1
TGTGCCAGCTCACCGGGCCGGGGGGGCCTCTCCTACGAGCAGTACTTC	CASSPGRGGLSYEQYF	16	TRBV18	TRBJ2-7	once	TRBD2